These 2 T cell receptor beta chains share one sample of origin, sequenced in a study of cytotoxic CD8 clonotypes in ibrutinib-treated CLL. TCRdb keeps only in-frame clones here, not all; method: immunoSEQ multiplex PCR. Of 140,000 or so clones in the sample, about 80% are singletons; the top ten hold around 13%. The sequencing used PBMCs, collected after 12 months of ibrutinib treatment. All receptors derive from a human donor with chronic lymphocytic leukemia.

The J gene is TRBJ2-7, the V gene TRBV7-2; no clear D gene. V was shortened by 1 base and J by 2 bases, with 9 bases between the two germline ends. The germline gives CDR1 SGHTA, CDR2 FQGNSA. CDR3 length: 14 amino acids. CDR3 DNA: TGTGCCAGCAGCTTAGAGGGTTGGGCCTACGAGCAGTACTTC. This sequence encodes CASSLEGWAYEQYF.

This clone has more than one count but fewer than ten. V and J are TRBV18 and TRBJ2-2, with D perhaps TRBD2 (5 bases). Trimming took 2 bases from V and 3 from J, leaving 16 bases between them. The CDR3 runs to 17 residues. From germline, CDR1 is KGHSH and CDR2 LQKENI. The CDR3 reads CASSPRGLSGYTGELFF. Written as DNA, the CDR3 is TGTGCCAGCTCACCAAGAGGACTGTCAGGTTACACCGGGGAGCTGTTTTTT.